The rows below give T cell receptor beta chains drawn from one sample of a study of preoperative IRX-2 immunotherapy in early breast cancer. Using immunoSEQ multiplex PCR, the repertoire was profiled, and TCRdb retains in-frame clones only, with some absent. The repertoire holds around 34,000 clones, with 90% to 95% as singletons. The specimen was obtained from a patient treated with IRX-2 immunotherapy. These TCRs come from a human donor with breast cancer. The conserved cysteine and the conserved F or W are not part of the CDR3 here. The order of the fields is V gene, CDR3 protein.

>TRBV7-8
ASGEIQETQY
>TRBV11-2
ASSLDSYLAGGNEQF
>TRBV28
ASSLRDRVWETQY
>TRBV4-2
ASSQERGAGAQETQY
>TRBV9
ASSVQGGEQY
>TRBV6-1
ASSEGGTAGGIQY
>TRBV7-9
ASSLARGWTGAITDTQY
>TRBV18
ASSPPSGVSYNEQF
>TRBV28
ASSSMDQPQH
>TRBV7-6
ASSSGRSGANVLT
>TRBV5-4
ASSSVPNTEAF
>TRBV9
ASSVVGSGIGGNEQF
>TRBV2
ASSDRAFLYEQY
>TRBV10-2
ASRDSSEETQY
>TRBV11-2
ASSLGATNTGELF
>TRBV29-1
SSCRGNTDTQY
>TRBV27
ASSYSNSNQPQH
>TRBV5-4
ASSQELEGISPLH
>TRBV4-2
ASSQRTSGGYNEQF
>TRBV5-1
ASSPGTGNSPLH
>TRBV4-2
ASSQGVVRAYQETQY
>TRBV19
ASALPPGQGTDTQY
>TRBV29-1
SVEDRQRQGAREQY
>TRBV5-1
ASSYDANTEAF
>TRBV4-1
ARYEVGGATDYEQY
>TRBV6-7
ASSSRLSLPDTQY
>TRBV10-1
ASSGGNTGELF
>TRBV11-2
ASSLDTQGTLF